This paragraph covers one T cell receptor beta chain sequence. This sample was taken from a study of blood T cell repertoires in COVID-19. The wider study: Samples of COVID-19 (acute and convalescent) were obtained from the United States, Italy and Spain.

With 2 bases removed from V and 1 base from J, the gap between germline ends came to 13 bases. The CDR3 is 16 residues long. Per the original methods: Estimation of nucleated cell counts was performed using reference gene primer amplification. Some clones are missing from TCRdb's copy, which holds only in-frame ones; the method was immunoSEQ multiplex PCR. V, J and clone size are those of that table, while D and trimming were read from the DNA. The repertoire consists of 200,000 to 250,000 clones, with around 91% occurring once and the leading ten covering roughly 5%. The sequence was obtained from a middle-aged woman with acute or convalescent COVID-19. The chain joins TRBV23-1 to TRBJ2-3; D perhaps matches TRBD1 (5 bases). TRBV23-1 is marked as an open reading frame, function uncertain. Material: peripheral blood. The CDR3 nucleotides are TGCGCCAGCAGTCAAACCCACGAACAGGGCACAGATACGCAGTATTTT. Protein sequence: CASSQTHEQGTDTQYF.